This TCR beta chain was recorded in a study of cytomegalovirus exposure and HLA in healthy donors. Only a few counts were recorded for this clone. Its antigen is still unknown. Its ends do not fully match the called genes, so a read error is possible. The study ran its PCR with 60 Vbeta and 13 Jbeta primers. The assay was immunoSEQ multiplex PCR, and TCRdb's table has in-frame clones only and misses some. Counted here are roughly 130,000 clones, 66% occurring once; the ten biggest clones make up 6.5%. General study results and limits: As a later analysis revealed, the rate of TCR association differed by HLA locus, with DRB1 most and HLA-C fewest. A later analysis reportedly identified an Asian-associated ancestry cluster as carrying fewer N-insertions than the approximately 670-donor mean.

The sample consisted of PBMCs. This sequence originates from a woman aged 55-70 years in good health and CMV-seronegative.

The CDR3 nucleotides are TGTTCCAGCAGTCCCTCCGGGACTAGTGACGAGCAGTACTTC. Encoded protein: CSSSPSGTSDEQYF. This chain uses TRBV7-9 with TRBJ2-7; 8 nucleotides agree with TRBD2. The CDR3 length is 14 residues. Germline V lookup: CDR1 SEHNR, CDR2 FQNEAQ (reference sequence).